This T cell receptor (beta chain) was identified in a study of vaccination and CD4 T cells after COVID-19 (dated by TCRdb to the early 2020s). Describing the broader study: Every convalescent patient had a positive nasal swab PCR test for SARS-CoV-2, with mild disease in nine or ten patients and severe disease in one. Post-vaccine blood samples were obtained a median of about 72 days after the second vaccine dose, with a range of about 14 to 241 days. A few convalescent patients gave samples both early after vaccination (day 14) and late after vaccination (days 161 to 241). The cultures were stimulated with overlapping spike peptide pools from SARS-CoV-2 and from the common cold coronaviruses HCoV-NL63, HCoV-OC43 and HCoV-229E. Post-COVID blood samples from convalescent patients were collected a median of 101 days after diagnosis, with a range of 35 to 161 days. In the convalescent cohort there were six males and four females, among whom were two Hispanic individuals, seven Caucasians, two Asians and one multiracial person. Participants received two doses of either the Pfizer-BioNTech BNT162b2 vaccine (n=8) or the Moderna mRNA-1273 vaccine (n=2). Control cultures used a CEFX viral epitope pool as positive control, an HIV-1 Nef peptide pool as negative control, or no peptide. In around 9 COVID-19 convalescent patients and a few infection-naive healthy vaccine recipients, researchers compared the spike-specific CD4+ TCR repertoire from before mRNA vaccination with the repertoire from after.

Spanning cysteine to phenylalanine, the CDR3 consists of 15 amino acids. This entry keeps only the CDR3 DNA: 45 bases, framed from base 1. CDR1 and CDR2, per the germline V gene, are MDHEN and SYDVKM. Between the V and J ends, shortened by 5 bases and 3 bases respectively, the junction contains 16 bases. In light of the paper, this sample's time point label describes: late sampling 161 to 241 days after vaccination in a few convalescent patients. Interpreted using the paper, the treatment or condition label stands for: approximately 9-day PBMC culture with coronavirus spike peptide pools or control peptides (ViraFEST assay). The ViraFEST assay, used in the study, expanded antigen-specific T cells with peptide pools and then identified the expanded clonotypes through TCR sequencing. The positive SARS-CoV-2 PCR tests of the convalescent patients were dated from March to December 2020, before the Alpha, Beta and Delta variants emerged in the United States. PBMCs were cultured at around 2 million per well in IMDM supplemented with approximately 5% human AB serum and 10 IU/ml IL-2, with about 10 ug/ml peptide pools added. On days 3 and 7, half of the culture medium was replaced with fresh IL-2-containing medium. After about 10 days of culture, CD4+ T cells were isolated by negative selection using the EasySep CD4+ T cell isolation kit. Ficoll-Paque Plus gradient centrifugation was used to isolate PBMCs from whole blood, and the isolated PBMCs were then either used fresh or cryopreserved at -140C. Culture conditions were generally each tested in triplicate wells.

Preparation of the library involved PCR. At the Johns Hopkins FTIC core, DNA from the cultured CD4+ T cells underwent TCR sequencing with the Oncomine TCR Beta short-read assay. The QIAamp micro DNA kit was used to extract genomic DNA from the cultured CD4+ T cells. Oncomine TCR Beta libraries made from cultured CD4+ T cells were pooled using unique dual indexes and sequenced on an Illumina iSeq 100. The authors processed their data as follows. Non-productive sequences were removed, and CDR3s not starting with C, not ending with F or W, or shorter than 7 amino acids were discarded. The MANAFEST web application was used to identify antigen-specific clonotypes by comparing peptide-stimulated wells against reference wells and other culture wells. An FDR below 0.05, an odds ratio above 5, and a productive frequency above 0.1% in at least two of three replicate wells were required for clones to be considered positive. A clonotype was classed as cross-reactive if the clonotype showed significant expansion both in SARS-CoV-2 spike wells and in at least one common cold coronavirus spike condition. Using R version 3.6.1, CDR3 homology was evaluated through Levenshtein distances (stringdist) along with unrooted phylogenetic trees (ape). The raw public data were reprocessed by TCRdb itself: fastp quality trimming at Q25, MiXCR clonotype calling, in-frame beta chains only. Rows with a matching CDR3 protein are joined into one entry that keeps the most common DNA and genes. The V and J calls and clone size come from TCRdb's table, not from the authors' own analysis. This sample comprises 25,000 or so distinct CDR3 sequences, 36% of them detected only once. The biggest ten clones account for around 3.4% of the sample.

Here is what the overall study found, with its caveats: Nearly all vaccine-specific clones in convalescent patients (304 of 307) were mono-reactive for SARS-CoV-2 spike rather than cross-reactive with common cold coronaviruses. Although the median number of SARS-CoV-2-reactive clonotypes went up from some 23 after infection to around 39 after vaccination, the increase was not significant. Only a relatively small number of convalescent patients were included in the study, and early timepoints following natural infection were not analyzed. Among the post-vaccine SARS-CoV-2-reactive clones in convalescent patients, a median about 89% showed up only after vaccination, which suggests vaccine-specific priming.

A word on this clonotype: Its antigen is still unknown. Base qualities are not provided; no much larger clone lies one nucleotide away.

The material was CD4+ T cells from blood, cultured in vitro, obtained about 7 months after SARS-CoV-2 vaccination. This sequence uses TRBV28 and TRBJ1-2; confidence is insufficient to name the D gene. The source is a human donor who had recovered from COVID-19. The encoded CDR3 is CASSPPLDEYYGYTF. Here is the DNA: TGTGCCAGCAGTCCCCCCCTTGACGAATACTATGGCTACACCTTC.